This is a list of T cell receptor beta chains from one sample in a study of OX40 agonist ivuxolimab in advanced cancers. Clones were sequenced by immunoSEQ multiplex PCR, and TCRdb holds only the in-frame ones, with some missing. The top ten clones hold 70% to 75% of a sample with several thousand clones, roughly 76% of them seen once. The sample consisted of CD4+ or CD8+ T cells sorted from blood, taken in a trial of the OX40 agonist ivuxolimab. These receptor sequences come from an adult with an advanced solid tumor such as melanoma, head and neck, liver or kidney cancer. CDR3s include the opening cysteine and the closing phenylalanine or tryptophan. A D gene is named only where the DNA matches it firmly. Clone size, where shown, is once, few, many, or a class for clones that have expanded.

len: 16
v_gene: TRBV28
d_gene: TRBD1
abundance: NA
j_gene: TRBJ2-3
CDR3aa: CASSFLGTGDSDTQYF
CDR3nt: TGTGCCAGCAGTTTCCTCGGGACAGGGGACTCAGATACGCAGTATTTT

len: 13
v_gene: TRBV11-3
d_gene: NA
abundance: NA
j_gene: TRBJ1-1
CDR3aa: CASSLEANTEAFF
CDR3nt: TGTGCCAGCAGCTTAGAAGCGAACACTGAAGCTTTCTTT

len: 16
v_gene: TRBV4-1
d_gene: NA
abundance: few
j_gene: TRBJ1-1
CDR3aa: CASSQDSSGAGTEAFF
CDR3nt: TGCGCCAGCAGCCAAGATTCGTCGGGCGCGGGCACTGAAGCTTTCTTT

len: 16
v_gene: TRBV18
d_gene: TRBD1
abundance: medium-sized
j_gene: TRBJ2-2
CDR3aa: CASSPSPPGTAGELFF
CDR3nt: TGTGCCAGCTCACCATCGCCTCCCGGGACAGCCGGGGAGCTGTTTTTT

len: 13
v_gene: TRBV5-5
d_gene: NA
abundance: NA
j_gene: TRBJ1-1
CDR3aa: CASSLAGNTEAFF
CDR3nt: TGTGCCAGCAGCTTGGCGGGGAACACTGAAGCTTTCTTT

len: 15
v_gene: TRBV4-1
d_gene: NA
abundance: NA
j_gene: TRBJ1-1
CDR3aa: CASSQVVHGNTEAFF
CDR3nt: TGCGCCAGCAGCCAAGTCGTACACGGGAACACTGAAGCTTTCTTT

len: 14
v_gene: TRBV6-1
d_gene: NA
abundance: NA
j_gene: TRBJ2-5
CDR3aa: CASSDIPREETQYF
CDR3nt: TGTGCCAGCAGTGATATCCCCAGGGAAGAGACCCAGTACTTC

len: 12
v_gene: TRBV4-2
d_gene: NA
abundance: once
j_gene: TRBJ2-1
CDR3aa: CASAVGTNEQFF
CDR3nt: TGTGCCAGCGCAGTGGGTACTAATGAGCAGTTCTTC

len: 17
v_gene: TRBV5-5
d_gene: NA
abundance: NA
j_gene: TRBJ1-1
CDR3aa: CASSVAGSPLYNTEAFF
CDR3nt: TGTGCCAGCAGCGTCGCCGGGAGCCCTCTCTACAACACTGAAGCTTTCTTT

len: 15
v_gene: TRBV9
d_gene: NA
abundance: many
j_gene: TRBJ2-1
CDR3aa: CASSDSGSSYNEQFF
CDR3nt: TGTGCCAGCAGCGATAGCGGATCCTCCTACAATGAGCAGTTCTTC

len: 12
v_gene: TRBV9
d_gene: NA
abundance: NA
j_gene: TRBJ1-2
CDR3aa: CASFTVNYGYTF
CDR3nt: TGTGCCAGCTTCACCGTTAACTATGGCTACACCTTC

len: 15
v_gene: TRBV27
d_gene: NA
abundance: NA
j_gene: TRBJ1-1
CDR3aa: CASSLGAGGNTEAFF
CDR3nt: TGTGCCAGCAGTTTAGGGGCGGGTGGAAACACTGAAGCTTTCTTT

len: 21
v_gene: TRBV21-1
d_gene: NA
abundance: NA
j_gene: TRBJ1-5
CDR3aa: CASSKNFRDRGRPGSNQPQHF
CDR3nt: TGTGCCAGCAGCAAAAACTTCCGGGACAGGGGGCGGCCTGGGAGCAATCAGCCCCAGCATTTT

len: 14
v_gene: TRBV5-1
d_gene: NA
abundance: NA
j_gene: TRBJ1-1
CDR3aa: CASSPSTGKIEAFF
CDR3nt: TGCGCCAGCAGCCCCAGTACAGGGAAAATTGAAGCTTTCTTT

len: 15
v_gene: TRBV18
d_gene: TRBD1
abundance: NA
j_gene: TRBJ2-5
CDR3aa: CASSAPGTGSETQYF
CDR3nt: TGTGCCAGCTCAGCCCCCGGGACAGGTTCTGAGACCCAGTACTTC

len: 15
v_gene: TRBV15
d_gene: TRBD2
abundance: once
j_gene: TRBJ2-5
CDR3aa: CATSRPTSSRETQYF
CDR3nt: TGTGCCACCAGCAGGCCGACTAGCTCCCGGGAGACCCAGTACTTC

len: 15
v_gene: TRBV5-1
d_gene: TRBD1
abundance: few
j_gene: TRBJ2-3
CDR3aa: CASSLEGASTDTQYF
CDR3nt: TGCGCCAGCAGCTTGGAGGGGGCTAGCACAGATACGCAGTATTTT

len: 16
v_gene: TRBV5-4
d_gene: TRBD2
abundance: NA
j_gene: TRBJ2-2
CDR3aa: CASSQLAGGNTGELFF
CDR3nt: TGTGCCAGCAGTCAACTAGCGGGGGGGAACACCGGGGAGCTGTTTTTT

len: 18
v_gene: TRBV4-1
d_gene: TRBD1
abundance: NA
j_gene: TRBJ1-5
CDR3aa: CASSQVPTGQGAGQPQHF
CDR3nt: TGCGCCAGCAGCCAAGTTCCCACGGGACAGGGGGCTGGTCAGCCCCAGCATTTT

len: 15
v_gene: TRBV6-1
d_gene: NA
abundance: medium-sized
j_gene: TRBJ1-3
CDR3aa: CASSEDRNSGNTIYF
CDR3nt: TGTGCCAGCAGTGAAGACAGGAACTCTGGAAACACCATATATTTT

len: 17
v_gene: TRBV4-1
d_gene: NA
abundance: NA
j_gene: TRBJ2-3
CDR3aa: CASSQEGLGGSQDTQYF
CDR3nt: TGCGCCAGCAGCCAAGAAGGACTCGGGGGTTCACAAGATACGCAGTATTTT

len: 15
v_gene: TRBV6-1
d_gene: NA
abundance: NA
j_gene: TRBJ1-4
CDR3aa: CASSETVLGDEKLFF
CDR3nt: TGTGCCAGCAGTGAGACAGTCCTGGGGGATGAAAAACTGTTTTTT

len: 14
v_gene: TRBV7-9
d_gene: NA
abundance: NA
j_gene: TRBJ1-2
CDR3aa: CASSGQGTNYGYTF
CDR3nt: TGTGCCAGCAGCGGGCAGGGAACCAACTATGGCTACACCTTC

len: 15
v_gene: TRBV2
d_gene: TRBD2
abundance: NA
j_gene: TRBJ2-1
CDR3aa: CASSVGGGSENEQFF
CDR3nt: TGTGCCAGCAGTGTTGGCGGGGGGAGCGAGAATGAGCAGTTCTTC

len: 15
v_gene: TRBV15
d_gene: NA
abundance: NA
j_gene: TRBJ2-7
CDR3aa: CATSRSGGTSYEQYF
CDR3nt: TGTGCCACCAGCAGATCTGGCGGGACATCCTACGAGCAGTACTTC

len: 13
v_gene: TRBV5-1
d_gene: NA
abundance: NA
j_gene: TRBJ2-7
CDR3aa: CASSSTGFYEQYF
CDR3nt: TGCGCCAGCAGCTCAACCGGGTTCTACGAGCAGTACTTC

len: 14
v_gene: TRBV11-2
d_gene: NA
abundance: NA
j_gene: TRBJ1-2
CDR3aa: CASSYKSTGYGYTF
CDR3nt: TGTGCCAGCAGCTACAAGTCCACAGGGTATGGCTACACCTTC

len: 15
v_gene: TRBV9
d_gene: NA
abundance: NA
j_gene: TRBJ2-7
CDR3aa: CASSVGLGTSYEQYF
CDR3nt: TGTGCCAGCAGCGTAGGCTTGGGTACCTCCTACGAGCAGTACTTC

len: 11
v_gene: TRBV20-1
d_gene: NA
abundance: NA
j_gene: TRBJ2-7
CDR3aa: CSADDPAEQYF
CDR3nt: TGCAGTGCTGACGACCCCGCCGAGCAGTACTTC